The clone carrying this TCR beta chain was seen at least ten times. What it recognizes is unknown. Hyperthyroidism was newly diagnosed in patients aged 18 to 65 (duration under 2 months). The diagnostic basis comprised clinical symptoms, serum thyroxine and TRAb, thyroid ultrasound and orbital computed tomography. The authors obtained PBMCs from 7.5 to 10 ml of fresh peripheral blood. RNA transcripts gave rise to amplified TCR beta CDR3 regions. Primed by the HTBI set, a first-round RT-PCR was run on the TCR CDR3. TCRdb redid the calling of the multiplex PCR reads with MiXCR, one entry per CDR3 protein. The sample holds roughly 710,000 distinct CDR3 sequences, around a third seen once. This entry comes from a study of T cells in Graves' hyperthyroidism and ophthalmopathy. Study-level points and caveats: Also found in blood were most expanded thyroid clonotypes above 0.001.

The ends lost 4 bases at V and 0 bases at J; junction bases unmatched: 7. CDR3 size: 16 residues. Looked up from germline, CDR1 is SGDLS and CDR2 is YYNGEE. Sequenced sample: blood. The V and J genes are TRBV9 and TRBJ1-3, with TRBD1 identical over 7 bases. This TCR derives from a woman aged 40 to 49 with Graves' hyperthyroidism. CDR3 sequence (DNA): TGTGCCAGCAGCTCCCTGGGACAGCTCTCTGGAAACACCATATATTTT. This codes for CASSSLGQLSGNTIYF.